This is a list of T cell receptor beta chains from one sample in a study of blood T cell repertoires in COVID-19. Assay used: immunoSEQ multiplex PCR; TCRdb lists only in-frame clones, some missing. This table holds 200,000 to 250,000 clones, about 85% found once. The source material was peripheral blood. These receptors originate from a woman aged 50 to 65 with COVID-19, enrolled during active disease. Each CDR3 is given with its conserved first and last residue. For some rows the clone size is stated as once, few or many, or as a class when expanded; others skip it.

clone size	V gene	CDR3 protein
.	TRBV27	CASRGDNRGPNQPQHF
.	TRBV2	CASSKQRMNTEAFF
once	TRBV6-4	CASSDRMNSPLHF
few	TRBV19	CASYGVPYGYTF
.	TRBV19	CASSPYDDGELFF
.	TRBV19	CASSVQFSLKNIQYF
once	TRBV21-1	CARLDRTTYGYTF
.	TRBV11-2	CASSLGDIYEQYF
.	TRBV28	CASSLWDGDQPQHF
.	TRBV3-1/TRBV3-2	CASSRTVAGTQYF
.	TRBV7-6	CASSLLAGFSRTGELFF
.	TRBV3-1/TRBV3-2	CASSPRLAGGPRETQYF
.	TRBV3-1/TRBV3-2	CASSLTSFSSYNEQFF
.	TRBV27	CASSFSLGEKLFF
.	TRBV19	CASRSGTGDTGELFF
.	TRBV5-8	CASTGSSPRHNTEAFF
.	TRBV4-1	CASSQETGGYTF
.	TRBV19	CASSMGLADTDTQYF
few	TRBV7-2	CASSLDSAYEAFF
.	TRBV3-1/TRBV3-2	CASSQSSETQYF
.	TRBV5-4	CASSSMDSGSPLHF
.	TRBV5-1	CASSPLPGQGGYGYTF